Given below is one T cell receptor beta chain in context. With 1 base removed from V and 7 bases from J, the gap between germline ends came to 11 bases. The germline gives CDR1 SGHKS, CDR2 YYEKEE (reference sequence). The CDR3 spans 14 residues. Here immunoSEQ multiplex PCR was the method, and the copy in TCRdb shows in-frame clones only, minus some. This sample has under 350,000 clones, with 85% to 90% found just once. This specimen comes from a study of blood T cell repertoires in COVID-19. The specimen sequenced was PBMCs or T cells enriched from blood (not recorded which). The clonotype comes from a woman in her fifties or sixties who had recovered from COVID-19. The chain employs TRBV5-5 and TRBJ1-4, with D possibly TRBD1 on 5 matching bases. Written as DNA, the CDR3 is TGTGCCAGCAGCTTGTTACAGGAGCCTGAAAAACTGTTTTTT. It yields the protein CASSLLQEPEKLFF.